This TCR beta chain was recorded in a study of blood T cell repertoires in COVID-19. Overall study: Some COVID-19 samples were acute and others convalescent; all came from the United States, Italy and Spain. Sample material is recorded as cDNA or gDNA derived from T cells, B-cell-depleted T cells, or PBMCs.

The V segment lost 1 base and the J segment 5 bases; nucleotides outside the gene matches: 12. This CDR3 spans 17 amino acids. Germline values: CDR1 MGHRA, CDR2 YSYEKL. As handled by the study authors: It was from reference gene primer amplification that nucleated cell counts were estimated. Profiled with immunoSEQ multiplex PCR; TCRdb holds only in-frame clones, not every one. From that table come the V and J calls and clone size; the DNA was used to work out D and trimming. Of around 150,000 clones in the sample, approximately 82% were seen once. This clonotype was obtained from a woman aged 80 or over with acute or convalescent COVID-19. The rearrangement links TRBV4-1 to TRBJ2-5; 8 nucleotides match TRBD1. Sample: peripheral blood. CDR3 residues: CASSQAYPQGARETQYF. In DNA, the CDR3 is TGCGCCAGCAGCCAAGCTTATCCCCAGGGGGCGAGGGAGACCCAGTACTTC.